One sample yielded the 19 T cell receptor beta chains listed below, sequenced in a study of post-analysis software for immune sequencing data. Study-level points and caveats: Several TRBV segments were more frequent in patients than controls; TRBV5-6, TRBV5-1 and TRBV20-1 belonged to this group.

Antigen specificity for these receptors is unknown. Prepared TCR beta cDNA libraries contained unique molecular identifiers. Using its own MiXCR run on the PCR reads, TCRdb lists one record per CDR3 protein. Here the sample spans around 200,000 distinct CDR3 sequences, approximately 30% being singletons. What was sequenced was blood. The receptors derive from a girl aged 2-17 years with multiple sclerosis.

This sequence joins TRBV7-2 and TRBJ2-7, with TRBD2 matching 10 bases. The V segment lost 4 bases and the J segment 2 bases; nucleotides outside the gene matches: 11. This CDR3 spans 17 amino acids. Germline-derived CDR1 and CDR2 are SGHTA and FQGNSA. The CDR3 coding sequence is TGTGCCAGCAGCTCCCGGACTAGCGGCAAAGTCCCCTACGAGCAGTACTTC. This translates into CASSSRTSGKVPYEQYF.

CDR3 in amino acids: CASSLGLDEKLFF. The CDR3 DNA sequence: TGTGCCAGCAGCTTGGGGTTGGATGAAAAACTGTTTTTT. The genes are TRBV7-8 and TRBJ1-4, with unresolved D. With 3 bases removed from V and 6 bases from J, the gap between germline ends came to 8 bases. Looked up from germline, CDR1 is SGHVS and CDR2 is FQNEAQ. This CDR3 region has 13 residues.

This clonotype was detected a few times. The chain has TRBV29-1 and TRBJ1-1; D is unresolved. This CDR3 has 13 residues. The V end lost 1 base, the J end lost 7 bases, and 13 bases lay between the germline ends. CDR1 SQVTM and CDR2 ANQGSEA come from the germline V gene. The CDR3, as DNA: TGCAGCGTTGAAGCGCGGCAGAGGTATGAAGCTTTCTTT. It translates to CSVEARQRYEAFF.

DNA for the CDR3: TGCAGTGCTAGAGAGCTAGCGGGGCAGTACCAAGAGACCCAGTACTTC. It translates to CSARELAGQYQETQYF. The chain has TRBV20-1 and TRBJ2-5; TRBD2 matches at 9 bases. V gave up 0 bases and J gave up 0 bases; unmatched junction bases: 5. The V gene's germline CDR1 is DFQATT and CDR2 SNEGSKA (reference sequence). The CDR3 has 16 amino acids.

In its sample, this clonotype was seen a few times. A read error may be the cause here, since a much bigger clone is one base away. The chain links TRBV15 to TRBJ2-1; 8 positions match TRBD1. The CDR3 runs to 16 residues. CDR1 and CDR2 from the germline V gene are LNHNV and YYDKDF (reference sequence). The trim removed 5 bases at V and 9 bases at J, leaving 15 bases unmatched. In DNA form, the CDR3 reads TGTGCCACCAGCCTGCGACAGGGGAACGTATTCAGTGAGCAGTTCTTC. Translating gives CATSLRQGNVFSEQFF.

This clonotype was seen at least ten times. The gene calls are TRBV28 and TRBJ2-7; TRBD2 aligns across 9 bases. V shed 6 bases and J 3 bases; nucleotides not matched to a gene: 6. The germline V gene has CDR1 MDHEN and CDR2 SYDVKM. The CDR3 contains 14 residues. In DNA, the CDR3 is TGTGCCAGCAGATACTTAGCGGGAGACTACGAGCAGTACTTC. Its translation is CASRYLAGDYEQYF.

Comment on this clonotype: At one boundary the junction diverges from the germline segment, which might be a read error. The chain employs TRBV6-5 and TRBJ2-5; D is unclear. Per the germline V gene, CDR1 is MNHEY and CDR2 is SVGAGI. The CDR3 loop spans 14 amino acids. Written as DNA, the CDR3 is TGTGCCGGCAGTTCCGACGGAACCCAAGAGACCCAGTACTTC. Translated, it gives CAGSSDGTQETQYF.

The rearrangement uses TRBV6-4 and TRBJ1-2; no clear D. Germline loops: CDR1 MRHNA, CDR2 SNTAGT. The CDR3 runs 16 residues. Between the trimmed V and J ends, which lost 0 bases and 4 bases, there was a span of 15 bases. The CDR3 DNA reads TGTGCCAGCAGTGACTCGAATGTTCGCTCCCTCTATGGCTACACCTTC. This translates into CASSDSNVRSLYGYTF.

The chain joins TRBV5-1 to TRBJ2-1; TRBD1 or TRBD2 may be the D gene (5 bases each). Per the germline V gene, CDR1 is SGHRS and CDR2 is YFSETQ. V lost 4 bases and J lost 7, with 21 bases in between. This CDR3 is built from 16 residues. The CDR3 loop is CASSARDGPPGNEQFF. DNA for the CDR3: TGCGCCAGCAGCGCCCGGGACGGGCCTCCGGGGAATGAGCAGTTCTTC.

This clonotype was recorded many times. The chain employs TRBV6-5 and TRBJ2-6; no clear D. CDR3 size: 18 residues. CDR1 is MNHEY, CDR2 SVGAGI, per germline. Trimming stripped 3 bases from V and 1 base from J, with 16 bases between. CDR3 nucleotides: TGTGCCAGCAGTTATATTGTTGGTATGAGGTCTGGGGCCAACGTCCTGACTTTC. It yields the protein CASSYIVGMRSGANVLTF.

There are many counts of this clonotype. J is TRBJ2-5 and V is TRBV29-1; a weak D match, TRBD2 (6 bases). V was shortened by 6 bases and J by 0 bases, with 8 bases between the two germline ends. There are 12 residues in the CDR3. The germline CDR1 and CDR2 sequences are SQVTM and ANQGSEA. CDR3 nucleotides: TGCAGCGTATTAGCGGACCAAGAGACCCAGTACTTC. The encoded protein is CSVLADQETQYF.

The chain is built from TRBV28 and TRBJ1-6, with D possibly being TRBD1 (5 bases). Trimming pared 5 bases from V and 11 bases from J, leaving 19 bases between. CDR1 and CDR2 from the germline V gene are MDHEN and SYDVKM. CDR3 size: 15 residues. The CDR3 loop reads CASSTLGRGGAPLHF. CDR3 sequence (DNA): TGTGCCAGCAGTACCCTCGGGAGGGGAGGGGCACCCCTCCACTTT.

The CDR3 DNA sequence: TGTGCCAGCTGTCATCCTGGGGCCAACGTCCTGACTTTC. Protein: CASCHPGANVLTF. The chain joins TRBV27 to TRBJ2-6; unclear D gene. V was clipped by 8 bases and J by 2 bases, with 7 bases between them. Germline V lookup: CDR1 MNHEY, CDR2 SMNVEV (reference sequence). The CDR3 runs to 13 residues.

The rearrangement uses TRBV11-3 and TRBJ2-7, with D possibly being TRBD1 (5 bases). V dropped 6 bases and J dropped 2 bases, with 26 bases sitting between them. This CDR3 is built from 18 residues. Looked up from germline, CDR1 is SGHNT and CDR2 is YENEEA. The CDR3 protein is CASRTPFPPRTKPYEQYF. DNA of the CDR3: TGTGCCAGCAGAACCCCCTTTCCCCCACGGACAAAACCCTACGAGCAGTACTTC. The whole variable domain, remainder taken from reference TRBV11-3 and TRBJ2-7, is EAGVVQSPRYKIIEKKQPVAFWCNPISGHNTLYWYLQNLGQGPELLIRYENEEAVDDSQLPKDRFSAERLKGVDSTLKIQPAELGDSAVYLCASRTPFPPRTKPYEQYFGPGTRLTVT.

Concerning this clonotype: This sequence may be a read error, since a much larger clone differs from it by one base. The chain recombines TRBV7-8 with TRBJ2-1; TRBD2 aligns across 7 bases. The CDR3 loop spans 17 amino acids. The germline gives CDR1 SGHVS, CDR2 FQNEAQ. CDR3 nucleotide sequence: TGTGCCAGCAGCTTAGCCCCACTAGCGCCAAGCTACAATGAGCAGGTCTTC. It encodes CASSLAPLAPSYNEQVF.

This clonotype turned up a few times. V is TRBV7-2 and J is TRBJ2-5, with TRBD2 identical over 10 bases. The CDR3 covers 15 residues. Germline V CDR1 and CDR2: SGHTA, FQGNSA. V trimming: 3 bases; J trimming: 11 bases; junction bases outside the gene matches: 12. CDR3 in DNA: TGTGCCAGCAGCTTCCTAGCGGGAGTTCTCAATGAGCAGTACTTC. Its protein product is CASSFLAGVLNEQYF.

This clonotype was seen more than once but under ten times. The J gene is TRBJ2-1, the V gene TRBV28, with a possible D match to TRBD1 (5 bases). The CDR3 loop spans 16 amino acids. Germline V gene lookup returns CDR1 MDHEN and CDR2 SYDVKM. Deletions cut 2 bases from V and 7 bases from J, with 18 bases between. The CDR3 DNA follows: TGTGCCAGCAGTTTAAGCAGGGTAACTTGGAAGAATGAGCAGTTCTTC. This codes for CASSLSRVTWKNEQFF.

This clonotype was counted a single time. The rearrangement links TRBV6-1 to TRBJ1-2; no reliable D call. The germline gives CDR1 MNHNS, CDR2 SASEGT. The ends were cut back, 3 bases at V and 4 bases at J, with 15 bases in the middle. The CDR3 sequence is 15 residues long. The CDR3 DNA sequence: TGTGCCAGCAGTGACTGGTCCAGGCCGCCCTATGGCTACACCTTC. Its protein product is CASSDWSRPPYGYTF.

The rearrangement joins TRBV6-6 to TRBJ1-1; D is unresolved. Germline lookup yields CDR1 MNHNY and CDR2 SVGAGI (reference sequence). The length of the CDR3 is 13 residues. The V gene lost 4 bases and the J gene lost 0 bases, with 6 bases spanning the gap. CDR3 nucleotide sequence: TGTGCCAGCAGTTGGGTCTTGAACACTGAAGCTTTCTTT. It is translated as CASSWVLNTEAFF.